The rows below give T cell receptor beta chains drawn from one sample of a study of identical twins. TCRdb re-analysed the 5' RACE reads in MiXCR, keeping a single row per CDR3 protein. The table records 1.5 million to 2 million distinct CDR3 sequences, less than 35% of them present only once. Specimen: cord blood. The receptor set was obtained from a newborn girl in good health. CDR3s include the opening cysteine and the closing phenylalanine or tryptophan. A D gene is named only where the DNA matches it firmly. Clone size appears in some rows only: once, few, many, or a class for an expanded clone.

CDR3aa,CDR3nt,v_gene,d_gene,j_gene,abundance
CASSLAGGKETQYF,TGTGCCAGCAGCTTAGCGGGGGGGAAGGAGACCCAGTACTTC,TRBV7-2,TRBD2,TRBJ2-5,many
CASSQSVGYEQYF,TGTGCCAGCAGCCAATCGGTGGGTTACGAGCAGTACTTC,TRBV16,-,TRBJ2-7,many
CVSRRQGGNSPLHF,TGTGTCAGCAGACGACAGGGAGGTAATTCACCCCTCCACTTT,TRBV6-6,TRBD1,TRBJ1-6,-
CASRGTSGRLYNEQFF,TGTGCCAGCAGGGGAACTAGCGGGAGGCTTTACAATGAGCAGTTCTTC,TRBV7-9,TRBD2,TRBJ2-1,-
CAGSVWRPGGSYGYTF,TGTGCCGGCAGCGTATGGAGACCAGGGGGAAGCTATGGCTACACCTTC,TRBV9,TRBD1,TRBJ1-2,-
CASSFLGYGEQFF,TGTGCCAGCAGCTTTTTAGGGTATGGTGAGCAGTTCTTC,TRBV11-3,-,TRBJ2-1,-
CASSGGLAVAKNIQYF,TGTGCCAGCTCGGGGGGGCTAGCGGTAGCCAAAAACATTCAGTACTTC,TRBV12-3/TRBV12-4,TRBD2,TRBJ2-4,-
CASTGGWEKLFF,TGTGCCAGCACAGGGGGCTGGGAAAAACTGTTTTTT,TRBV25-1,TRBD1,TRBJ1-4,-
CASSYSKGQGRNEQFF,TGTGCCAGCAGTTACTCGAAGGGACAGGGTAGGAATGAGCAGTTCTTC,TRBV6-6,TRBD1,TRBJ2-1,-
CASSVIFVGARETQYF,TGTGCCAGCAGTGTGATTTTTGTCGGGGCGCGTGAGACCCAGTACTTC,TRBV6-1,-,TRBJ2-5,few
CSPLAGYEQFF,TGCAGTCCTCTAGCGGGATATGAGCAGTTCTTC,TRBV20-1,TRBD2,TRBJ2-1,few
CSVGGGYEAFF,TGCAGCGTTGGAGGGGGGTATGAAGCTTTCTTT,TRBV29-1,-,TRBJ1-1,-
CASSWGQATEQYF,TGTGCCAGCAGTTGGGGCCAGGCAACCGAGCAGTACTTC,TRBV6-5,-,TRBJ2-7,few
CASSLTTRTDTQYF,TGCGCCAGCAGCTTGACCACTCGCACAGATACGCAGTATTTT,TRBV7-2,-,TRBJ2-3,many
CASRLSGQNTEAFF,TGTGCCAGCAGGCTCTCGGGACAGAACACTGAAGCTTTCTTT,TRBV27,-,TRBJ1-1,-
CASSFPSGPTDTQYF,TGTGCCAGCAGTTTCCCTAGCGGGCCCACAGATACGCAGTATTTT,TRBV12-3/TRBV12-4,TRBD2,TRBJ2-3,many
CASSPLLAYSRYEQYF,TGCGCCAGCAGTCCTCTCCTCGCATATTCCAGGTACGAGCAGTACTTC,TRBV4-1,-,TRBJ2-7,-
CSARDSGASGYNEQFF,TGCAGTGCTAGAGATTCCGGGGCTAGCGGTTACAATGAGCAGTTCTTC,TRBV20-1,TRBD2,TRBJ2-1,-
CASSQDIGTGGNEQFF,TGCGCCAGCAGCCAGGACATCGGGACAGGGGGTAATGAGCAGTTCTTC,TRBV4-1,TRBD1,TRBJ2-1,few
CASSYSPSAYEQYF,TGTGCCAGCAGTTACTCCCCCTCCGCCTACGAGCAGTACTTC,TRBV6-5,-,TRBJ2-7,-
CASSVGGSMNTEAFF,TGTGCCAGCAGTGTGGGGGGTTCCATGAACACTGAAGCTTTCTTT,TRBV28,-,TRBJ1-1,few
CASIPYGSTDTQYF,TGTGCCAGCATCCCGTATGGGAGCACAGATACGCAGTATTTT,TRBV12-3/TRBV12-4,-,TRBJ2-3,-
CASSPETYWEQYF,TGTGCCAGCAGTCCCGAGACCTACTGGGAGCAGTACTTC,TRBV6-2/TRBV6-3,-,TRBJ2-5,few
CASSPSLGETQFF,TGTGCCAGCTCACCCAGTTTGGGTGAGACCCAGTTCTTC,TRBV18,-,TRBJ2-1,-
CASSSGLAWDTQYF,TGTGCCAGCAGCTCGGGACTAGCATGGGATACGCAGTATTTT,TRBV7-2,TRBD2,TRBJ2-3,few
CASSYPGYYSNQPQHF,TGTGCCAGCAGTTATCCGGGCTATTATAGCAATCAGCCCCAGCATTTT,TRBV6-2/TRBV6-3,-,TRBJ1-5,-
CASSLTSGAQNNEQYF,TGCGCCAGCAGCCTGACCAGCGGCGCCCAAAACAATGAGCAGTACTTC,TRBV5-1,-,TRBJ2-7,-
CASSLRQGGDGYTF,TGCGCCAGCAGCTTGAGACAGGGAGGAGATGGCTACACCTTC,TRBV5-1,TRBD1,TRBJ1-2,few
CSAEGPPYEQYF,TGCAGTGCTGAGGGACCGCCGTACGAGCAGTACTTC,TRBV20-1,-,TRBJ2-7,few
CASSPRWQGGAFF,TGTGCCAGCTCACCACGATGGCAGGGGGGGGCTTTCTTT,TRBV18,TRBD1,TRBJ1-1,-
CASSWTSGGKYNEQFF,TGTGCCAGCAGCTGGACTAGCGGGGGGAAATACAATGAGCAGTTCTTC,TRBV11-2,TRBD2,TRBJ2-1,-
CAGSPLGESTEAFF,TGTGCCGGCAGCCCTTTGGGGGAGAGCACTGAAGCTTTCTTT,TRBV4-2,-,TRBJ1-1,-
CASSLRLTSGGYDEQFF,TGTGCCAGCAGCTTACGCCTCACTAGCGGGGGTTACGATGAGCAGTTCTTC,TRBV11-2,TRBD2,TRBJ2-1,few
CSVEDLAYRNYGYTF,TGCAGCGTTGAAGATTTAGCATACAGAAACTATGGCTACACCTTC,TRBV29-1,-,TRBJ1-2,few
CASSFHPPRDTQYF,TGTGCCAGCAGCTTCCACCCCCCAAGGGATACGCAGTATTTT,TRBV9,-,TRBJ2-3,few
CASSPIPGQGSSPLHF,TGTGCCAGCAGCCCCATACCCGGACAGGGCAGCTCACCCCTCCACTTT,TRBV7-9,TRBD1,TRBJ1-6,-
CASRGANSYNEQFF,TGTGCCAGCAGGGGCGCCAACTCCTACAATGAGCAGTTCTTC,TRBV28,-,TRBJ2-1,few
CASSQGDRGRANEKLFF,TGTGCCAGCAGCCAAGGAGACAGGGGTAGAGCTAATGAAAAACTGTTTTTT,TRBV3-1,TRBD1,TRBJ1-4,few
CASSLGGTSGSYEQYF,TGCGCCAGCAGCTTGGGCGGGACTAGCGGCTCCTACGAGCAGTACTTC,TRBV5-1,TRBD2,TRBJ2-7,many
CASSLDGGTNQPQHF,TGTGCCAGCAGTTTAGATGGCGGTACCAATCAGCCCCAGCATTTT,TRBV12-3/TRBV12-4,-,TRBJ1-5,-
CASSLTTGLGPREQYF,TGTGCCAGCAGTTTAACTACGGGACTGGGCCCGCGGGAGCAGTACTTC,TRBV27,-,TRBJ2-7,few
CASSVVISGGVYNEQFF,TGTGCCAGCAGCGTAGTTATTAGCGGGGGGGTCTACAATGAGCAGTTCTTC,TRBV9,TRBD2,TRBJ2-1,-
CASSSHRGRTGELFF,TGCGCCAGCAGCTCTCACAGGGGGCGCACCGGGGAGCTGTTTTTT,TRBV5-1,TRBD1,TRBJ2-2,few
CAGSLGQLGYEQYF,TGTGCCGGCAGCTTAGGTCAGCTTGGGTACGAGCAGTACTTC,TRBV11-2,-,TRBJ2-7,-
CSARNGQHNSPLHF,TGCAGTGCTAGAAATGGGCAACATAATTCACCCCTCCACTTT,TRBV20-1,-,TRBJ1-6,few
CASSDDTLYNSPLHF,TGTGCCAGCAGCGACGACACCCTCTATAATTCACCCCTCCACTTT,TRBV2,-,TRBJ1-6,-
CAIKVAGRGDTQYF,TGTGCCATCAAGGTGGCGGGAAGGGGAGATACGCAGTATTTT,TRBV10-3,-,TRBJ2-3,-
CASTPSGGAYSEQFF,TGTGCCAGCACCCCTAGCGGGGGGGCCTACAGTGAGCAGTTCTTC,TRBV4-2,TRBD2,TRBJ2-1,-
CSARGWLAGEQYF,TGCAGTGCTAGAGGGTGGCTAGCTGGTGAGCAGTACTTC,TRBV20-1,-,TRBJ2-7,-
CASSLGDRELETQYF,TGTGCCAGCAGCTTAGGAGACAGGGAATTGGAGACCCAGTACTTC,TRBV11-2,TRBD1,TRBJ2-5,few
CASSWIPGNEQFF,TGTGCCAGCAGTTGGATCCCGGGCAATGAGCAGTTCTTC,TRBV2,-,TRBJ2-1,-
CASSLSFRDRTSGGTQETQYF,TGCGCCAGCAGCCTCAGTTTCCGGGACAGGACTAGCGGGGGGACCCAAGAGACCCAGTACTTC,TRBV5-1,TRBD2,TRBJ2-5,-
CASGQDRTVQHF,TGTGCCAGCGGCCAAGATAGGACCGTCCAGCATTTT,TRBV4-2,-,TRBJ1-5,-
CASSVGVRDEQFF,TGTGCCAGCAGCGTAGGGGTGAGGGATGAGCAGTTCTTC,TRBV9,-,TRBJ2-1,few
CASSVAGTSATGELFF,TGTGCCAGCAGCGTCGCCGGGACTAGCGCCACCGGGGAGCTGTTTTTT,TRBV3-1,TRBD2,TRBJ2-2,few
CASNGQATSNQPQHF,TGTGCCAGCAACGGACAGGCAACTAGCAATCAGCCCCAGCATTTT,TRBV28,TRBD1,TRBJ1-5,-
CASSQESWRTDTQYF,TGTGCCAGCAGCCAAGAAAGTTGGCGCACAGATACGCAGTATTTT,TRBV4-2,-,TRBJ2-3,-
CSARGWIETHFGTEAFF,TGCAGTGCTAGGGGTTGGATCGAGACTCATTTCGGGACTGAAGCTTTCTTT,TRBV20-1,-,TRBJ1-1,-
CGGGGTSTEAFF,TGCGGGGGGGGAGGGACCAGCACTGAAGCTTTCTTT,TRBV20-1,-,TRBJ1-1,-
CASSLLGGLGTEAFF,TGCGCCAGCAGCTTGTTGGGGGGCCTTGGGACTGAAGCTTTCTTT,TRBV5-1,-,TRBJ1-1,-